Listed here are 8 T cell receptor beta chains from one sample, sequenced in a study of T cell changes during pregnancy in multiple sclerosis. TCRdb's table, derived via immunoSEQ multiplex PCR, lists solely in-frame clones and lacks some. The data contain tens of thousands of clones, approximately 92% of them singletons. The input for sequencing was peripheral blood, taken after pregnancy. These receptors all stem from a female donor with multiple sclerosis, enrolled in a pregnancy study.

The chain uses TRBV5-6 and TRBJ1-2, with D unresolved. Germline lookup yields CDR1 SGHDT and CDR2 YYEEEE. Trimming removed 1 base at V and 4 bases at J, with 17 bases between. This CDR3 has 16 amino acids. The CDR3 DNA is TGTGCCAGCAGCTTGCCGGGTCCAGATATCCTCTATGGCTACACCTTC. Protein: CASSLPGPDILYGYTF.

As concerns this clone: Other DNA sequences in this sample translate to the same CDR3. The chain links TRBV30 to TRBJ1-1; D gene ambiguous. The CDR3 covers 11 residues. Per the germline V gene, CDR1 is GTSNPN and CDR2 is SVGIG (reference sequence). Trimming left V 2 bases short and J 1 base short, with 2 bases between. DNA of the CDR3: TGTGCCTGGAGTCGGAACACTGAAGCTTTCTTT. This gives the protein CAWSRNTEAFF.

The chain's CDR3 is CASSAGPPSSYNEQFF. DNA for the CDR3: TGTGCCAGCAGCGCAGGGCCGCCGAGCTCCTACAATGAGCAGTTCTTC. The chain uses TRBV7-2 and TRBJ2-1; a possible D gene is TRBD1 (5 bases). Germline V CDR1 and CDR2: SGHTA, FQGNSA. This CDR3 has 16 amino acids. The germline V and J ends were trimmed by 5 bases and 0 bases, with 14 bases remaining between them.

The rearrangement links TRBV2 to TRBJ2-3, with 13 bases lining up with TRBD2. Germline V lookup: CDR1 SNHLY, CDR2 FYNNEI. The CDR3 covers 15 residues. V was clipped by 7 bases and J by 5 bases; unmatched bases: 6. The DNA for the CDR3 is TGTGCCAGCATTGGACTAGCGGGAGTGGTAGATACGCAGTATTTT. This encodes CASIGLAGVVDTQYF.

This chain connects TRBV25-1 to TRBJ2-7; a weak D match, TRBD1 (5 bases). This CDR3 is 13 amino acids long. The V end was cut by 8 bases, the J end by 6 bases, with 17 bases between. Germline loops: CDR1 MGHDK, CDR2 SYGVNS. The DNA of the CDR3 is TGTGCCAGCGGAATGACAGCCGCCGTCGAGCAGTACTTC. Translation gives CASGMTAAVEQYF.

The V gene is TRBV12-5, the J gene TRBJ1-1; maybe TRBD1 (6 bases). The V end lost 6 bases, the J end lost 8 bases, and 13 bases lay between the germline ends. The germline V gene encodes CDR1 LGHNT and CDR2 FRNRAP. The CDR3 consists of 12 residues. In DNA, the CDR3 is TGTGCTAGTGGCAGTACAGGGACGGAAGCTTTCTTT. As protein: CASGSTGTEAFF.

The rearrangement uses TRBV5-1 and TRBJ2-1; 7 nucleotides line up with TRBD2. Per the germline V gene, CDR1 is SGHRS and CDR2 is YFSETQ. Trimming took 0 bases from V and 14 from J; bases not matched to a gene: 5. The CDR3 has 12 residues. For the CDR3, the DNA is TGCGCCAGCAGCTTGGTTGGGACTATGGAGTTCTTC. This translates into CASSLVGTMEFF.

This chain uses TRBV29-1 with TRBJ1-1; D gene uncertain. Trimming took 4 bases from V and 8 from J, leaving 11 bases between them. Germline V gives CDR1 SQVTM, CDR2 ANQGSEA. The CDR3 spans 11 residues. The CDR3 here is CSVGSGLEAFF. In nucleotides, the CDR3 is TGCAGCGTTGGAAGTGGACTGGAAGCTTTCTTT.